A selection of T cell receptor beta chains follows, all from one sample in a study of T cell responses to AZD1222 COVID-19 vaccine. TCRdb's copy holds only in-frame clones and misses some; the assay was immunoSEQ multiplex PCR. This table has some 120,000 clones, approximately 84% appearing once. This material consisted of peripheral blood, taken on day 0 of AZD1222 vaccination. The receptors were gathered from an adult in good health. The CDR3 runs from the conserved cysteine through the conserved F or W. The D gene is left open where the match is weak. Clone size is not always given. Where it is, it says once, few, many or a class for expanded clones.

D gene,clone size,J gene,V gene,CDR3 DNA,CDR3 protein
.,.,TRBJ1-3,TRBV4-2,TGTGCCAGCAGCCAAGATCTTAGGGGCGGAAACACCATATATTTT,CASSQDLRGGNTIYF
.,.,TRBJ2-3,TRBV7-8,TGTGCCAGCAGCCCGGGCACACGGGGGTACCGCACAGATACGCAGTATTTT,CASSPGTRGYRTDTQYF
.,.,TRBJ1-4,TRBV18,TGTGCCAGCTCACCTTCAGGGAACGAAAAACTGTTTTTT,CASSPSGNEKLFF
.,.,TRBJ1-2,TRBV29-1,TGCAGCGTCTTCAGGGGCGGGAACTATGGCTACACCTTC,CSVFRGGNYGYTF
.,.,TRBJ2-7,TRBV5-1,TGCGCCAGCAGCTTGAGATCGAGTAGCAACTCCTACGAGCAGTACTTC,CASSLRSSSNSYEQYF
.,few,TRBJ1-3,TRBV4-2,TGTGCCAGCAGCCAAGATGCAGGGCGAGACGGTAACACCATATATTTT,CASSQDAGRDGNTIYF
.,.,TRBJ2-7,TRBV5-1,TGCGCCAGCAGCCTCGATGGGGACGAGCAGTACTTC,CASSLDGDEQYF
.,.,TRBJ2-3,TRBV7-2,TGTGCCAGCAGCTTCAGACTATTCACAGATACGCAGTATTTT,CASSFRLFTDTQYF
.,.,TRBJ1-2,TRBV11-2,TGTGCCAGCAGCCTAAAGGACAGTTTCTATGGCTACACCTTC,CASSLKDSFYGYTF
.,.,TRBJ1-2,TRBV10-3,TGTGCCACCAGGAAGGGGGACTATGGCTACACCTTC,CATRKGDYGYTF
.,.,TRBJ1-5,TRBV19,TGTGCCAGTAGTATAGGGGACATTCAGCCCCAGCATTTT,CASSIGDIQPQHF
.,.,TRBJ1-5,TRBV9,TGTGCCAGCAGCGTAGGGGGTCGAGAACAGCCCCAGCATTTT,CASSVGGREQPQHF
.,.,TRBJ1-6,TRBV6-5,TGTGCCAGCAGGGAGAATAATTCACCCCTCCACTTT,CASRENNSPLHF
TRBD1,.,TRBJ1-2,TRBV2,TGTGCCAGCATCGAGGGACAGTTAAATAGCGGCTACACCTTC,CASIEGQLNSGYTF
.,once,TRBJ1-5,TRBV19,TGTGCCAGTAGGGCCATAGTAGGCAATCAGCCCCAGCATTTT,CASRAIVGNQPQHF
TRBD1,.,TRBJ1-4,TRBV5-1,TGCGCCAGCAGCTGGGGACAGGGCACCAATGAAAAACTGTTTTTT,CASSWGQGTNEKLFF
.,.,TRBJ1-1,TRBV5-1,TGCGCCAGCAGCGCGAGTCGGGGGCCGGGCACTGAAGCTTTCTTT,CASSASRGPGTEAFF